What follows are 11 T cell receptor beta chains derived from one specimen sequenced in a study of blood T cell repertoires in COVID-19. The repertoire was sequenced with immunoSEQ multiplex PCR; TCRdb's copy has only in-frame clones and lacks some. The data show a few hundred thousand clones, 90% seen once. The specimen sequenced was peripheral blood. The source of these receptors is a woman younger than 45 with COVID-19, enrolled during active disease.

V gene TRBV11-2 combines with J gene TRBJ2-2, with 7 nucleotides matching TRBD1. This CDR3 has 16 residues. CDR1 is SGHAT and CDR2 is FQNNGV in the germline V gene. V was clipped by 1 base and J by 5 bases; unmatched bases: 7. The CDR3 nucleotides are TGTGCCAGCAGCTTAGTTAGGGGGCCAAGAACCGGGGAGCTGTTTTTT. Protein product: CASSLVRGPRTGELFF.

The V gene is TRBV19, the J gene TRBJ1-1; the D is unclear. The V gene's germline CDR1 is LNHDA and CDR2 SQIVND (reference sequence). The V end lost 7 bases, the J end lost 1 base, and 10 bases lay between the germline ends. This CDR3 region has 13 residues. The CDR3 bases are TGTGCCAGTACCATGAACGGGAACACTGAAGCTTTCTTT. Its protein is CASTMNGNTEAFF.

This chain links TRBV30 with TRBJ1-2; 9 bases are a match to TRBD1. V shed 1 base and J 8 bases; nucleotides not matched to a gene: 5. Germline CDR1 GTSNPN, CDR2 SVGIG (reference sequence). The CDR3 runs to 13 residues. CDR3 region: CAWSARTGAGYTF. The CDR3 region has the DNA TGTGCCTGGAGTGCAAGGACAGGGGCCGGCTACACCTTC.

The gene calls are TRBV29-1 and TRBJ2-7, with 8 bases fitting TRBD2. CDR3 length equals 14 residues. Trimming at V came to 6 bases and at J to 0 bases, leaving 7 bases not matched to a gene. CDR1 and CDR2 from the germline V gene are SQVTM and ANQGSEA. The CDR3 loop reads CSVNGGVFSYEQYF. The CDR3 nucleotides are TGCAGCGTGAACGGGGGGGTCTTCTCCTACGAGCAGTACTTC.

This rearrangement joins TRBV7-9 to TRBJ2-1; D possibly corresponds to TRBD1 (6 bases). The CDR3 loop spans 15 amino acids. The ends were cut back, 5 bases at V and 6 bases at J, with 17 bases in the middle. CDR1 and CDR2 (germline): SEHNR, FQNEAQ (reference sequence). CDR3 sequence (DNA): TGTGCCAGCAGCCTATGGGACACCCCTACCAATGAGCAGTTCTTC. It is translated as CASSLWDTPTNEQFF.

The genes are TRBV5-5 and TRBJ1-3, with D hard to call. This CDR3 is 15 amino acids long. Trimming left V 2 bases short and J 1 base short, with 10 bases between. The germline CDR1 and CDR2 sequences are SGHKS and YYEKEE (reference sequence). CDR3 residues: CASSFRGDSGNTIYF. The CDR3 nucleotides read TGTGCCAGCAGCTTCCGAGGCGATTCTGGAAACACCATATATTTT.

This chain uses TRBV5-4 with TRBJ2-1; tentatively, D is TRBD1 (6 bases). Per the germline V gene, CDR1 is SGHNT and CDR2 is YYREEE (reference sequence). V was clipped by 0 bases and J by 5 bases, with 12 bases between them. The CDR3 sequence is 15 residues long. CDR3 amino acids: CASSLGGGFHNEQFF. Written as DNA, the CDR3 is TGTGCCAGCAGCTTGGGAGGGGGATTCCACAATGAGCAGTTCTTC.

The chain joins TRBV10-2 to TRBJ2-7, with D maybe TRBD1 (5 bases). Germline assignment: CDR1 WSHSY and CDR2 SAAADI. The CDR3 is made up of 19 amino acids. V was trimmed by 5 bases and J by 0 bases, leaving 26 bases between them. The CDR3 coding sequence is TGCGCCAGCAGTTCCCCGTGGTTAACAGGAACCTTCCTCTCCTACGAGCAGTACTTC. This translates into CASSSPWLTGTFLSYEQYF.

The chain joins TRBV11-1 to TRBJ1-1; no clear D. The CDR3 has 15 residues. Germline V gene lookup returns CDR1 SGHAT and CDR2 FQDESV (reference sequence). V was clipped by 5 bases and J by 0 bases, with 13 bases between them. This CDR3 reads CASSRNAEVNTEAFF. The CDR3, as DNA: TGTGCCAGCAGCCGAAATGCGGAGGTGAACACTGAAGCTTTCTTT.

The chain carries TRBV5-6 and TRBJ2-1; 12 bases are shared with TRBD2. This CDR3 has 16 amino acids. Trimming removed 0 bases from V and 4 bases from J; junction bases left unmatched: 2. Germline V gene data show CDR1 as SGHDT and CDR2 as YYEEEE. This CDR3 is CASSLEGLAGYNEQFF. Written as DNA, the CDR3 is TGTGCCAGCAGCTTGGAAGGACTAGCGGGATACAATGAGCAGTTCTTC.

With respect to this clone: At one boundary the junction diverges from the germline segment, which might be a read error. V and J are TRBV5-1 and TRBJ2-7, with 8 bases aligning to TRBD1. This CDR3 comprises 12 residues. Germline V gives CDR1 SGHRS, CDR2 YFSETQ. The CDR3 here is CASSLAGQGGTF. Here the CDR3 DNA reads TGCGCCAGCAGCTTGGCTGGACAGGGTGGGACTTTC.